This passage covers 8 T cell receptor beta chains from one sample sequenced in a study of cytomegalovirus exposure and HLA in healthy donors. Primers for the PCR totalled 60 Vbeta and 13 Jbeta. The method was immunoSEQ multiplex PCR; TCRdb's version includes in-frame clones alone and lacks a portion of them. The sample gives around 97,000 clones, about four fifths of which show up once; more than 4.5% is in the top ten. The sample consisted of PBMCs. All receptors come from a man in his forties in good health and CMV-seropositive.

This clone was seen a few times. The CDR3 nucleotides are TGTGCCAGCAGTTTAACACCCATCTATGGCTACACCTTC. It codes for CASSLTPIYGYTF. The rearrangement links TRBV6-6 to TRBJ1-2; D unresolved. This CDR3 is 13 amino acids long. Germline values: CDR1 MNHNY, CDR2 SVGAGI (reference sequence). Deletions cut 4 bases from V and 4 bases from J, with 10 bases between.

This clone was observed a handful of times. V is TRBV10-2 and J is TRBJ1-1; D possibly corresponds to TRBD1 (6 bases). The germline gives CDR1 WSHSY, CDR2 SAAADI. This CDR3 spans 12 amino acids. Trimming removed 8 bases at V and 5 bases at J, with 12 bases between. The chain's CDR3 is CASGGAWTEAFF. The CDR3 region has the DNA TGCGCCAGCGGGGGGGCCTGGACTGAAGCTTTCTTT.

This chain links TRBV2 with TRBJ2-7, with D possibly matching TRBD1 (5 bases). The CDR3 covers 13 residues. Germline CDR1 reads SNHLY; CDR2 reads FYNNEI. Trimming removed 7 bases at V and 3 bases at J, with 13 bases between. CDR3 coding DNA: TGTGCCAGCACCGACACAGGAGTCTACGAGCAGTACTTC. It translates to CASTDTGVYEQYF.

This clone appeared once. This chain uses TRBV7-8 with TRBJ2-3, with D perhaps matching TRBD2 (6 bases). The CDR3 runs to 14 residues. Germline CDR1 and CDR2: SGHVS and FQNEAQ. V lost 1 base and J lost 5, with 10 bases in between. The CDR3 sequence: CASSLDGRVDTQYF. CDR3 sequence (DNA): TGTGCCAGCAGCTTAGACGGGAGAGTAGATACGCAGTATTTT. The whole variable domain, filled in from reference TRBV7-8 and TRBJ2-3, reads GAGVSQSPRYKVAKRGQDVALRCDPISGHVSLFWYQQALGQGPEFLTYFQNEAQLDKSGLPSDRFFAERPEGSVSTLKIQRTQQEDSAVYLCASSLDGRVDTQYFGPGTRLTVL.

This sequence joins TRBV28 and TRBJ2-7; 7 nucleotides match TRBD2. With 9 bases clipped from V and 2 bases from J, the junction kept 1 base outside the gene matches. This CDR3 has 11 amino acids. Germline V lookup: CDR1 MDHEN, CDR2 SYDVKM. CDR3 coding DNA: TGTGCCAGTCGGGGGGCCTACGAGCAGTACTTC. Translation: CASRGAYEQYF.

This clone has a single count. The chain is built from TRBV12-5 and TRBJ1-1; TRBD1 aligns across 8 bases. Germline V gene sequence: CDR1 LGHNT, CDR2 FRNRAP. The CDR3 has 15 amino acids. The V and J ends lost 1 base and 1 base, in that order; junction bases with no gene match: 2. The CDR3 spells CASGLAGGTNTEAFF. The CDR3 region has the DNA TGTGCTAGTGGTTTGGCAGGGGGCACGAACACTGAAGCTTTCTTT.

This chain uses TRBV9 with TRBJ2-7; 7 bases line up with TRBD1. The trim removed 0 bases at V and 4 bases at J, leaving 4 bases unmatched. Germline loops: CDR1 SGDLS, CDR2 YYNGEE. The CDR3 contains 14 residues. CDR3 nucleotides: TGTGCCAGCAGCGTAGAAGGGGGCTCGTACGAGCAGTACTTC. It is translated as CASSVEGGSYEQYF. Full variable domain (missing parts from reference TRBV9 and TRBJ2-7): DSGVTQTPKHLITATGQRVTLRCSPRSGDLSVYWYQQSLDQGLQFLIQYYNGEERAKGNILERFSAQQFPDLHSELNLSSLELGDSALYFCASSVEGGSYEQYFGPGTRLTVT.

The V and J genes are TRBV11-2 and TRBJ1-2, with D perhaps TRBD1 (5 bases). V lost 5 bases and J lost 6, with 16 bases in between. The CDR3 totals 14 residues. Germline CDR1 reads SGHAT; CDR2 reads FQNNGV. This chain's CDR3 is CASSPIWGFDGYTF. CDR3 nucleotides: TGTGCCAGCAGCCCCATCTGGGGCTTCGATGGCTACACCTTC.